A selection of T cell receptor beta chains follows, all from one sample in a study of identical twins. TCRdb analysed the 5' RACE reads with MiXCR anew, one entry per CDR3 protein. Altogether about 890,000 distinct CDR3 sequences are present, approximately 13% being singletons, with the ten largest covering around 1.6%. These data were also filed under a second study, of yellow fever vaccine responses in identical twins.

The material sequenced was PBMCs. These receptors originate from a young woman in good health. Each CDR3 is given with its conserved first and last residue. The D gene is left open where the match is weak. Only some rows state a clone size, as once, few, many or a class for expanded clones.

V gene	D gene	clone size	J gene	CDR3 protein	CDR3 DNA
TRBV12-3/TRBV12-4	-	few	TRBJ2-2	CASSFPGVNTGELFF	TGTGCCAGCAGTTTCCCGGGAGTTAACACCGGGGAGCTGTTTTTT
TRBV6-1	TRBD1	few	TRBJ1-1	CASSASTGGYTEAFF	TGTGCCAGCAGTGCTTCGACAGGGGGCTACACTGAAGCTTTCTTT
TRBV10-3	-	few	TRBJ1-3	CAISGTAGNTIYF	TGTGCCATCAGTGGGACGGCTGGAAACACCATATATTTT
TRBV28	TRBD2	few	TRBJ2-1	CASSYLSGGGGNEQFF	TGTGCCAGCAGTTACCTCAGCGGGGGGGGTGGTAATGAGCAGTTCTTC
TRBV27	TRBD2	-	TRBJ2-1	CASSLFPSGGDEQFF	TGTGCCAGCAGTTTATTTCCTAGCGGGGGGGACGAGCAGTTCTTC
TRBV5-1	-	few	TRBJ2-3	CASSKGLSKVDTQYF	TGCGCCAGCAGCAAGGGACTCTCAAAAGTCGATACGCAGTATTTT
TRBV12-3/TRBV12-4	-	few	TRBJ1-5	CASSKGTLYNQPQHF	TGTGCCAGCAGCAAAGGGACATTATACAATCAGCCCCAGCATTTT
TRBV5-1	-	-	TRBJ2-5	CASSTRGYQETQYF	TGCGCCAGCAGCACCAGGGGTTACCAAGAGACCCAGTACTTC
TRBV20-1	TRBD2	few	TRBJ2-1	CSAPSPSGRSDEQFF	TGCAGTGCCCCCTCCCCTAGCGGGAGGTCCGATGAGCAGTTCTTC
TRBV2	-	-	TRBJ2-2	CATQRARTNTGELFF	TGTGCCACCCAAAGGGCCAGAACGAACACCGGGGAGCTGTTTTTT
TRBV15	-	few	TRBJ1-1	CATKQGIDDPEAFF	TGTGCCACGAAACAGGGAATCGACGATCCTGAAGCTTTCTTT
TRBV3-1	-	few	TRBJ2-1	CASTSLIRGGRDEQFF	TGTGCCAGCACCTCGCTGATCAGGGGGGGTAGGGATGAGCAGTTCTTC
TRBV2	-	-	TRBJ2-3	CASAATRSGDTQYF	TGTGCCAGCGCGGCGACTAGAAGCGGAGATACGCAGTATTTT
TRBV5-6	-	-	TRBJ2-4	CASSLPKTGLLAKNIQYF	TGTGCCAGCAGCTTACCAAAAACAGGGTTGCTAGCCAAAAACATTCAGTACTTC
TRBV10-2	-	few	TRBJ2-3	CASRVGPYGTDTQYF	TGCGCCAGCAGGGTTGGGCCCTACGGCACAGATACGCAGTATTTT
TRBV20-1	TRBD2	few	TRBJ2-1	CSAILPSGIPSDFNEQFF	TGCAGTGCTATTCTTCCTAGCGGGATTCCCTCCGACTTTAATGAGCAGTTCTTC
TRBV4-1	-	few	TRBJ2-5	CASSQDTYQETQYF	TGCGCCAGCAGCCAAGACACGTACCAAGAGACCCAGTACTTC
TRBV14	-	-	TRBJ2-1	CASSPRRDNEQFF	TGTGCCAGCAGCCCCCGTCGGGACAATGAGCAGTTCTTC
TRBV12-3/TRBV12-4	-	-	TRBJ1-5	CASSYGQGKFQPQHF	TGTGCCAGCAGTTATGGGCAGGGGAAGTTTCAGCCCCAGCATTTT
TRBV21-1	-	-	TRBJ2-1	CASSKVGTSGRANPSIRNFNEQFF	TGTGCCAGCAGCAAAGTTGGCACTAGCGGGAGAGCGAACCCTTCTATCCGCAATTTTAATGAGCAGTTCTTC
TRBV6-1	-	many	TRBJ1-2	CASSARTAYYGYTF	TGTGCCAGCAGCGCGCGGACAGCCTACTATGGCTACACCTTC
TRBV5-1	-	-	TRBJ2-5	CASSPVGGRETQYF	TGCGCCAGCAGCCCGGTCGGCGGCAGGGAGACCCAGTACTTC
TRBV20-1	-	few	TRBJ2-7	CSARSQGEPYEQYF	TGCAGTGCTAGATCCCAGGGAGAGCCCTACGAGCAGTACTTC
TRBV19	TRBD1	-	TRBJ2-7	CASSLTAGQGAHF	TGTGCCAGTAGCCTTACAGCTGGACAGGGGGCCCACTTC
TRBV5-1	TRBD1	many	TRBJ2-5	CASSPMGQRKETQYF	TGCGCCAGCAGCCCCATGGGACAGAGAAAAGAGACCCAGTACTTC
TRBV5-1	TRBD2	-	TRBJ2-1	CASSLGREGLDEQFF	TGCGCCAGCAGCTTGGGGCGGGAGGGCCTCGATGAGCAGTTCTTC
TRBV15	-	-	TRBJ2-3	CATSDRGLGDTQYF	TGTGCCACCAGCGACCGGGGGCTTGGAGATACGCAGTATTTT
TRBV2	TRBD1	-	TRBJ2-5	CATQRKNGDRGETQYF	TGTGCCACCCAACGAAAGAACGGGGACAGGGGAGAGACCCAGTACTTC
TRBV11-3	TRBD1	-	TRBJ1-3	CASSAWTGLDNSGNTIYF	TGTGCCAGCAGCGCCTGGACAGGGCTTGACAACTCTGGAAACACCATATATTTT
TRBV12-3/TRBV12-4	-	few	TRBJ2-2	CASSTHPTGELFF	TGTGCCAGCAGTACCCACCCCACCGGGGAGCTGTTTTTT
TRBV20-1	-	many	TRBJ2-3	CSASGRTSTDTQYF	TGCAGTGCTAGTGGTCGCACCAGCACAGATACGCAGTATTTT
TRBV27	-	many	TRBJ2-3	CASSLAGQRTDTQYF	TGTGCCAGCAGTTTAGCTGGACAGCGCACAGATACGCAGTATTTT
TRBV5-1	-	-	TRBJ2-5	CASSSGTVVQETQYF	TGCGCCAGCAGCTCCGGGACGGTAGTACAAGAGACCCAGTACTTC
TRBV2	-	-	TRBJ2-7	CASRDGPLRGHEQYF	TGTGCCAGCCGGGATGGACCTCTCCGGGGGCACGAGCAGTACTTC
TRBV7-2	TRBD1	-	TRBJ1-1	CASSLAPDRGFVNTEAFF	TGTGCCAGCAGCTTAGCCCCGGACAGGGGTTTCGTGAACACTGAAGCTTTCTTT
TRBV21-1	-	few	TRBJ2-6	CASIEGRDRFHGANVLTF	TGTGCCAGCATCGAGGGACGGGACCGTTTTCATGGGGCCAACGTCCTGACTTTC
TRBV7-9	TRBD2	few	TRBJ2-1	CASSSPSGPSYNEQFF	TGTGCCAGCAGCTCCCCTAGCGGACCGTCCTACAATGAGCAGTTCTTC
TRBV10-3	-	few	TRBJ1-1	CATASGGNTEAFF	TGTGCCACCGCGTCGGGGGGGAACACTGAAGCTTTCTTT
TRBV20-1	-	many	TRBJ2-5	CSASWGSETQYF	TGCAGTGCTAGTTGGGGGAGTGAGACCCAGTACTTC
TRBV7-8	-	-	TRBJ2-5	CASSSRRVQETQYF	TGTGCCAGCAGCTCCCGGAGGGTACAAGAGACCCAGTACTTC
TRBV4-1	-	few	TRBJ2-5	CASSQVQTSETQYF	TGCGCCAGCAGCCAAGTCCAGACTTCGGAGACCCAGTACTTC
TRBV27	-	-	TRBJ2-5	CASSSDSNGETQYF	TGTGCCAGCAGTTCGGACTCCAACGGTGAGACCCAGTACTTC
TRBV24-1	TRBD1	few	TRBJ2-3	CATSEGDSGADTQYF	TGTGCCACCAGTGAGGGGGACAGTGGGGCAGATACGCAGTATTTT
TRBV28	TRBD1	-	TRBJ1-6	CASSTGTGFQPLHF	TGTGCCAGCAGTACCGGGACAGGGTTTCAGCCCCTCCACTTT
TRBV29-1	-	few	TRBJ2-2	CSAEAATRGTGELFF	TGCAGCGCCGAGGCGGCGACAAGGGGCACCGGGGAGCTGTTTTTT
TRBV9	-	-	TRBJ2-5	CASSVVGVGGETQYF	TGTGCCAGCAGCGTAGTCGGAGTTGGGGGTGAGACCCAGTACTTC